These T cell receptor beta chains were read from a single sample in a study of radiotherapy plus CTLA-4 blockade in lung cancer. Sequencing used immunoSEQ multiplex PCR; TCRdb keeps in-frame clones, though not all of them. The data contain around 82,000 clones, about 87% of them seen just once; the ten biggest clones take up around 17%. The material sequenced was peripheral blood, taken from a patient treated with radiotherapy plus ipilimumab. The source of these receptors is a human donor with non-small cell lung cancer that progressed on radiotherapy plus ipilimumab. CDR3s include the opening cysteine and the closing phenylalanine or tryptophan. The order of the fields is clone size, V gene, J gene, CDR3 protein. Only some rows state a clone size, as once, few, many or a class for expanded clones.

-	TRBV9	TRBJ1-1	CASGEGLDTEAFF
-	TRBV27	TRBJ2-3	CASRGVGSGEGTQYF
-	TRBV28	TRBJ2-5	CASSLLSGGRETQYF
-	TRBV11-3	TRBJ2-2	CASSLGQGNTGELFF
-	TRBV27	TRBJ2-7	CASSLPAGTGGHEQYF
-	TRBV6-1	-	CASSEQGQAFYEQYF
-	TRBV7-2	-	CASSLASPYEQYF
-	TRBV10-3	TRBJ1-1	CAISDMGGSGTEAFF
-	TRBV7-9	TRBJ1-1	CASSLGTGHKAFF
once	TRBV9	TRBJ1-4	CASSAGRPRGYEKLFF
few	TRBV4-3	TRBJ2-7	CASSQDRAGSSYEQYF
-	TRBV1	TRBJ1-1	CTSSPPGEGLNTEAFF
-	TRBV6-1	TRBJ2-5	CASSWQPNQETQYF
-	TRBV5-1	TRBJ2-7	CASSPGLASYEQYF
-	TRBV5-1	TRBJ2-1	CASSLWSGRGSNEQFF
-	TRBV6-5	TRBJ1-2	CASSYGSLYGYTF
-	TRBV4-3	TRBJ1-6	CASSRGRDYNSPLHF
-	TRBV5-4	TRBJ1-2	CASSLAVGTGYGYTF
-	TRBV4-3	TRBJ1-5	CASSQDFGGPNQPQHF
-	TRBV6-1	TRBJ2-3	CASSERPADTQYF
once	TRBV27	TRBJ2-1	CASSSPGTGLRTKFHLYYNEQFF
-	TRBV4-2	TRBJ2-1	CASSRSGSRQDNEQFF
few	TRBV19	TRBJ1-1	CASSSPGRVNTEAFF
-	TRBV23-1	TRBJ2-7	CASNSPGAGASYEQYF
few	TRBV6-5	TRBJ1-2	CASSSGLLQDGYTF
-	TRBV5-1	TRBJ2-5	CASTNGGTGGGKTQYF
-	TRBV25-1	TRBJ2-6	CASKRGPGANVLTF
-	TRBV28	TRBJ1-5	CASGDSHNIRAQHF
-	TRBV5-1	TRBJ2-1	CASSSRTAYNEQFF
-	TRBV30	TRBJ1-3	CAWSGTQGSESSGNTIYF
-	TRBV29-1	TRBJ2-5	CSVSDRGAETQYF
once	TRBV5-1	TRBJ1-2	CASSLVGGANYGYTF
-	TRBV5-1	TRBJ1-5	CASRDQEDQPQHF
-	TRBV15	TRBJ1-2	CATSRGEGVYGYTF
once	TRBV19	TRBJ2-7	CASSRTGAEQYF
-	TRBV11-3	TRBJ2-3	CASSVGTSGSTDTQYF
-	TRBV29-1	TRBJ2-1	CSVTETSGSRNEQFF
-	TRBV27	TRBJ2-7	CASSLRRIGTSGTEQYF